These 9 T cell receptor beta chains were sequenced from one sample in a study of human T cells and chemical hapten exposure. The time point was: patch test 2, 6 weeks after DPC sensitization. Specified treatment: therapeutic diphenylcyclopropenone sensitization with weekly scalp DPC. TCRdb reanalysed the RACE reads using MiXCR and keeps one entry per CDR3 protein. The data contain about 80,000 distinct CDR3 sequences, more than 8.5% of them singletons. The sequences come from whole blood, collected in connection with sensitization to the hapten diphenylcyclopropenone (DPC). The receptors shown here come from a young woman with alopecia areata. Some clones in this sample may be carry-over from other donors' samples.

This clonotype was seen only a few times. This chain links TRBV7-2 with TRBJ1-1; 8 nucleotides agree with TRBD1. Looked up from germline, CDR1 is SGHTA and CDR2 is FQGNSA. V was pared by 4 bases and J by 5 bases, with 3 bases of the junction left unmatched. The CDR3 runs to 13 residues. CDR3 amino acids: CASSSTGATEAFF. The CDR3 nucleotides are TGTGCCAGCAGCTCGACAGGGGCGACTGAAGCTTTCTTT.

The chain couples TRBV7-2 to TRBJ2-3, with D possibly matching TRBD2 (5 bases). Germline CDR1 reads SGHTA; CDR2 reads FQGNSA. This CDR3 is 17 amino acids long. The V end was cut by 4 bases, the J end by 1 base, with 18 bases between. The CDR3 is CASSSRLVGDRTDTQYF. The CDR3 DNA reads as TGTGCCAGCAGCTCTAGGCTAGTGGGAGATCGCACAGATACGCAGTATTTT.

This clonotype was seen ten or more times. V and J are TRBV15 and TRBJ1-1, with D unresolved. The germline V gene has CDR1 LNHNV and CDR2 YYDKDF (reference sequence). This CDR3 has 13 amino acids. V was shortened by 0 bases and J by 5 bases, with 7 bases between the two germline ends. CDR3 sequence (DNA): TGTGCCACCAGCAGAGATCGGCGGACTGAAGCTTTCTTT. It codes for CATSRDRRTEAFF.

This clonotype was observed at least ten times. This chain uses TRBV24-1 with TRBJ1-5; no firm D call. The V gene lost 9 bases and the J gene lost 0 bases, with 11 bases spanning the gap. This CDR3 contains 14 residues. The germline CDR1 and CDR2 sequences are KGHDR and SFDVKD. CDR3 DNA: TGTGCCACCCAGTCCGGGGATAGCAATCAGCCCCAGCATTTT. Its protein is CATQSGDSNQPQHF.

This clonotype was found many times. The chain combines TRBV2 with TRBJ2-1; 12 nucleotides align to TRBD2. CDR3 size: 15 residues. Per the germline V gene, CDR1 is SNHLY and CDR2 is FYNNEI. The V segment lost 4 bases and the J segment 8 bases; nucleotides outside the gene matches: 6. CDR3 nucleotide sequence: TGTGCCAGCAGTGTTGAGGGACTAGCGGGTTATGAGCAGTTCTTC. It encodes CASSVEGLAGYEQFF.

This clonotype was counted ten times or more. The rearrangement links TRBV7-8 to TRBJ1-5; D might be TRBD1 (5 bases). Germline V gene sequence: CDR1 SGHVS, CDR2 FQNEAQ. V was shortened by 1 base and J by 10 bases, with 17 bases between the two germline ends. The CDR3 has 15 residues. CDR3 residues: CASSLEADGRGPQHF. The CDR3 DNA reads as TGTGCCAGCAGCTTAGAGGCAGACGGGAGGGGACCCCAGCATTTT. Drawing the rest from reference TRBV7-8 and TRBJ1-5, the complete variable domain is GAGVSQSPRYKVAKRGQDVALRCDPISGHVSLFWYQQALGQGPEFLTYFQNEAQLDKSGLPSDRFFAERPEGSVSTLKIQRTQQEDSAVYLCASSLEADGRGPQHFGDGTRLSIL.

This clonotype was seen a few times. V is TRBV5-1 and J is TRBJ2-3; D might be TRBD2 (5 bases). V was pared by 0 bases and J by 2 bases, with 25 bases between. In germline, CDR1 is SGHRS, CDR2 YFSETQ. The CDR3 consists of 20 residues. This chain's CDR3 is CASSLAGILASAGLTDTQYF. CDR3 coding DNA: TGCGCCAGCAGCTTGGCCGGGATTCTGGCTAGTGCGGGTCTCACAGATACGCAGTATTTT.

This clonotype was seen repeatedly, ten times or more. The genes are TRBV9 and TRBJ1-2; 9 bases are a match to TRBD1. Germline V gene data show CDR1 as SGDLS and CDR2 as YYNGEE. The CDR3 loop spans 16 amino acids. Unmatched junction bases numbered 6, after V lost 0 bases and J lost 3 bases. Written as DNA, the CDR3 is TGTGCCAGCAGCGTAGATTTGGGACAGGGTTACTATGGCTACACCTTC. Protein product: CASSVDLGQGYYGYTF.

In this sample, this clonotype turned up many times. V and J are TRBV6-5 and TRBJ1-1, with a weak D call TRBD1 (6 bases). V shed 7 bases and J shed 5 bases, with 17 bases lying between them. The CDR3 spans 14 residues. Germline V lookup: CDR1 MNHEY, CDR2 SVGAGI. The chain's CDR3 is CASKVPGARTEAFF. The CDR3 DNA sequence: TGTGCCAGCAAGGTACCGGGGGCGAGGACTGAAGCTTTCTTT.